The clone carrying this T cell receptor (beta chain) came up once. What it binds is not known. Every one of the donors was a Caucasian adult that lived in Nashville, Tennessee. This entry belongs to a study of shared clonotypes between healthy human individuals. Study in general: In total, the donors were a couple of women and three men aged 18 to 49. Notes on the study in general: The authors expected sequencing depth to affect clonotype sharing among donors. A few donors had around 5.5% of their naive CD4 clonotypes in common.

Clones were read by immunoSEQ multiplex PCR, and TCRdb kept only the in-frame ones, dropping some. The table records roughly 2,300,000 clones, under 95% of them present only once. This CDR3 has 15 amino acids. The germline CDR1 and CDR2 sequences are SGDLS and YYNGEE. Germline trimming cut 2 bases from V and 4 bases from J; bases unmatched to any gene: 1. The TCR comes from a man younger than 30 in good health. Some clones in this sample may be carry-over from other donors' samples. The gene calls are TRBV9 and TRBJ2-3; 13 bases are a match to TRBD2. Material for sequencing was naive CD4+ T cells from PBMCs. Subset reported: CD45RA+ positively selected. CDR3: CASSVGLAGSDTQYF. CDR3 in DNA: TGTGCCAGCAGCGTGGGACTAGCGGGATCAGATACGCAGTATTTT.